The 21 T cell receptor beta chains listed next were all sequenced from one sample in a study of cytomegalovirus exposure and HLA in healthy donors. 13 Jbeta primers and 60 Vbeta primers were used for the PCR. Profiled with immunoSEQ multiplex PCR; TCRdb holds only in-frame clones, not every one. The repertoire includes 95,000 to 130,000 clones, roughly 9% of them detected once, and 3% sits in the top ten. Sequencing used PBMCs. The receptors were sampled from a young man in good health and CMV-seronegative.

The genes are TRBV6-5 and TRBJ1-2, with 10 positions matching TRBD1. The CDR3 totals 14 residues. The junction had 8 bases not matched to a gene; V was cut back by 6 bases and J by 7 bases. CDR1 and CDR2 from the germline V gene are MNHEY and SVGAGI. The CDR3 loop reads CASSLGTGEGGYTF. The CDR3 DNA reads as TGTGCCAGCAGCCTAGGGACAGGGGAGGGTGGCTACACCTTC.

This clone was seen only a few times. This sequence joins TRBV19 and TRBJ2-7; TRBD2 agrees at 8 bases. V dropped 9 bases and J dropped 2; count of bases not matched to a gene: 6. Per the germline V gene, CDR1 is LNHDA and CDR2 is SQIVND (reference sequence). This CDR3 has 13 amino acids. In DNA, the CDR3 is TGTGCCAGACCACTAGCGGTGACCTACGAGCAGTACTTC. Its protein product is CARPLAVTYEQYF.

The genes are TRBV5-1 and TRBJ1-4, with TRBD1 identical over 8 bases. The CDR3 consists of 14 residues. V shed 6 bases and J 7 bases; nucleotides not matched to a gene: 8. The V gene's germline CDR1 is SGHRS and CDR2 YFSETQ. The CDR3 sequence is CASTQGATREKLFF. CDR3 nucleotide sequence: TGCGCCAGCACCCAGGGGGCGACGCGTGAAAAACTGTTTTTT.

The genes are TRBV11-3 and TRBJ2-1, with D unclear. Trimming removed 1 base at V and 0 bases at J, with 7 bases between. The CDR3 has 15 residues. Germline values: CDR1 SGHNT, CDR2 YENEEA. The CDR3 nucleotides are TGTGCCAGCAGCTTAGGGCGGAACTCCTACAATGAGCAGTTCTTC. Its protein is CASSLGRNSYNEQFF.

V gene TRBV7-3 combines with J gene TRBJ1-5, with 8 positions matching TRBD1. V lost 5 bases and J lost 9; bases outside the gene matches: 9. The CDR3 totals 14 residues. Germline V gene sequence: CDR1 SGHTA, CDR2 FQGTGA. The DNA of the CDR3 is TGTGCCAGCAGCCTAAATCAGGGGGCGAGGCCCCAGCATTTT. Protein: CASSLNQGARPQHF.

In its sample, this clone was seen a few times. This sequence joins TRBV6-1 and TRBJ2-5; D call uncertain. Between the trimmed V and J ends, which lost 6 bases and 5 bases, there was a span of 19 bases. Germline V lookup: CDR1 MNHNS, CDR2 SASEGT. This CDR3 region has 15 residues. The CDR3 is CASRKVESYGETQYF. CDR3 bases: TGTGCCAGCAGGAAAGTGGAGTCGTACGGGGAGACCCAGTACTTC.

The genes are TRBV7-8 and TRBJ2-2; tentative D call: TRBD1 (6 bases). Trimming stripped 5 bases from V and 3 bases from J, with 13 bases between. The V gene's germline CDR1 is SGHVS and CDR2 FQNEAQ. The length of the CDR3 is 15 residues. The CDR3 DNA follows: TGTGCCAGCAGCCCACAGGGTTCCCACACCGGGGAGCTGTTTTTT. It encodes CASSPQGSHTGELFF.

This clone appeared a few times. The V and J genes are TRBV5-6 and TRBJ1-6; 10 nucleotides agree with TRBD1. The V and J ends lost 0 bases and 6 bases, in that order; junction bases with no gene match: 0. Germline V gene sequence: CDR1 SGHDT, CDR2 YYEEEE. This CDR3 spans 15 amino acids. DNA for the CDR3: TGTGCCAGCAGCTTGGGGGACAGGGGTAATTCACCCCTCCACTTT. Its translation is CASSLGDRGNSPLHF.

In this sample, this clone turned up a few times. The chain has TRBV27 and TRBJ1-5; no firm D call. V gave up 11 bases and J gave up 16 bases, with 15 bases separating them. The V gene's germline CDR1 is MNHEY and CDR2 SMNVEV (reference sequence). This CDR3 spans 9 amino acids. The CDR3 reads CAREREGHF. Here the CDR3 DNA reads TGTGCCCGTGAAAGGGAGGGTCATTTT.

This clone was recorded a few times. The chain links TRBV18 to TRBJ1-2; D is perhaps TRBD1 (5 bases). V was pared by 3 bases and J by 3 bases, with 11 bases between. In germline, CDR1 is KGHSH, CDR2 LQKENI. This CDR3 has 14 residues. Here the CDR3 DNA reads TGTGCCAGCTCACCGACAGCCACGCACTATGGCTACACCTTC. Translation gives CASSPTATHYGYTF.

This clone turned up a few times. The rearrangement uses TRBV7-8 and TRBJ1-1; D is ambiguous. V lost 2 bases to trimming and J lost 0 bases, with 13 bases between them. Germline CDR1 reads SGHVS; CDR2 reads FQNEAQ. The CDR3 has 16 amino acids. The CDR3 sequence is CASSLLTWALNTEAFF. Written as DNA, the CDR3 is TGTGCCAGCAGCTTATTAACGTGGGCCCTGAACACTGAAGCTTTCTTT. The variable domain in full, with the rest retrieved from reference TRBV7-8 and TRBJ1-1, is GAGVSQSPRYKVAKRGQDVALRCDPISGHVSLFWYQQALGQGPEFLTYFQNEAQLDKSGLPSDRFFAERPEGSVSTLKIQRTQQEDSAVYLCASSLLTWALNTEAFFGQGTRLTVV.

The CDR3 bases are TGTGCCAGCAGCCTAAGACTAGCGGGGGCCTACGAGCAGTACTTC. Translated: CASSLRLAGAYEQYF. The genes are TRBV5-6 and TRBJ2-7; 12 bases align to TRBD2. V shed 4 bases and J 2 bases; nucleotides not matched to a gene: 4. The CDR3 length is 15 residues. Per the germline V gene, CDR1 is SGHDT and CDR2 is YYEEEE.

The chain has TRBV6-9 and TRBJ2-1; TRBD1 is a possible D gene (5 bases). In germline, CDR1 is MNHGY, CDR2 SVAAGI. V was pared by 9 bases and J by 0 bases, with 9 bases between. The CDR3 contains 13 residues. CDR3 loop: CARQASSYNEQFF. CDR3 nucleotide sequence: TGTGCCAGACAGGCGAGCTCCTACAATGAGCAGTTCTTC.

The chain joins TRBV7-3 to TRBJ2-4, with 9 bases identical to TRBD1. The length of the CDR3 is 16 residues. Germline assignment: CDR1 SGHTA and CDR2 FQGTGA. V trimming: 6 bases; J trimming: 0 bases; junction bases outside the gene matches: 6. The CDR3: CASRAGTGKAKNIQYF. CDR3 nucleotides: TGTGCCAGCAGGGCCGGGACAGGGAAAGCCAAAAACATTCAGTACTTC. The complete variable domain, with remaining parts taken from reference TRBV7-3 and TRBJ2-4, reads GAGVSQTPSNKVTEKGKYVELRCDPISGHTALYWYRQSLGQGPEFLIYFQGTGAADDSGLPNDRFFAVRPEGSVSTLKIQRTERGDSAVYLCASRAGTGKAKNIQYFGAGTRLSVL.

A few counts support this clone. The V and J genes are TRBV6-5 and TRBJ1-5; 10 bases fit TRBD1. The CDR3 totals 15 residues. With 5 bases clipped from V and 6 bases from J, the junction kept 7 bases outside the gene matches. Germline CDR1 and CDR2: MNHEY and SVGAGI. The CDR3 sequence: CASSPRTGGFQPQHF. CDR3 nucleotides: TGTGCCAGCAGTCCCCGGACAGGGGGGTTTCAGCCCCAGCATTTT.

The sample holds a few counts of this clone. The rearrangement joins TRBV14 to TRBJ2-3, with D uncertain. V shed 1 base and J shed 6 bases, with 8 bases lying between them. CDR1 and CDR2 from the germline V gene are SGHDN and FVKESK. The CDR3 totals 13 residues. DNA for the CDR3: TGTGCCAGCAGCCAAGGCGTCTGGGATACGCAGTATTTT. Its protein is CASSQGVWDTQYF.

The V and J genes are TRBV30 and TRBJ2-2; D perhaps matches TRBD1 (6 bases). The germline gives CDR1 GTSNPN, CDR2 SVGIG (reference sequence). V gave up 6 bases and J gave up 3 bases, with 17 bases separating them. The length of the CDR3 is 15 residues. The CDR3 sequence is CACNRESGYTGELFF. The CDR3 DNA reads TGTGCCTGCAACAGGGAAAGCGGTTACACCGGGGAGCTGTTTTTT.

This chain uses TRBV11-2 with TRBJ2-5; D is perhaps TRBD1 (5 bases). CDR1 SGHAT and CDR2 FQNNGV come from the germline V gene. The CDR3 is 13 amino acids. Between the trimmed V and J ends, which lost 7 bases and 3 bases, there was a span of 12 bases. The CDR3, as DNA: TGTGCCAGCACCCCAGGGTGGAAAGAGACCCAGTACTTC. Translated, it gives CASTPGWKETQYF.

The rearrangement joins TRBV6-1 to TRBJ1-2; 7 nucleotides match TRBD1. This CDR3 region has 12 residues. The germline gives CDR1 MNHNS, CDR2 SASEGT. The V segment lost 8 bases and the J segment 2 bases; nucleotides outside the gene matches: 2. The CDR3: CASVTGNYGYTF. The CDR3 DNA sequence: TGTGCCAGCGTGACAGGGAACTATGGCTACACCTTC.

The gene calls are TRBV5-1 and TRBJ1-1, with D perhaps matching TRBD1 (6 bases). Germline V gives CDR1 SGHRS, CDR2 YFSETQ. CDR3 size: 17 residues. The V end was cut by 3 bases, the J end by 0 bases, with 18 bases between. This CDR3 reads CASSSPPKQGMNTEAFF. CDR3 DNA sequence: TGCGCCAGCAGCTCTCCGCCAAAACAGGGTATGAACACTGAAGCTTTCTTT.

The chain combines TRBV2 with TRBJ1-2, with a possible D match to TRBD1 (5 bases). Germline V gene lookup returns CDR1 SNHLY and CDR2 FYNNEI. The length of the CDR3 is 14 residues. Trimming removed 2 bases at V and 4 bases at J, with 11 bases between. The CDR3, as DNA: TGTGCCAGCAGTGAATTTGACAGCCCCTATGGCTACACCTTC. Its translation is CASSEFDSPYGYTF.